The rows below give T cell receptor beta chains drawn from one sample of a study of blood T cell repertoires in COVID-19. Profiling relied on immunoSEQ multiplex PCR, and the TCRdb table lists in-frame clones only, not all of them. In the table there are almost 100,000 clones, around nine tenths of which are singletons. The sequencing input was peripheral blood. The receptors here all came from a man in his forties or fifties with acute or convalescent COVID-19. The CDR3 runs from the conserved cysteine through the conserved F or W. A D gene is named only where the DNA matches it firmly. The listing skips clone size in some rows; elsewhere it reads once, few, many or a size class.

>TRBV6-5|14|TRBD1|TRBJ2-7|.
TGTGCCAGCAGTTTCACGGGACAGGGTGTCGAGCAGTACTTC
CASSFTGQGVEQYF
>TRBV5-1|14|.|TRBJ2-7|.
TGCGCCAGCAGCTTGGGTCAGGGCCCCTACGAGCAGTACTTC
CASSLGQGPYEQYF
>TRBV19|15|TRBD2|TRBJ2-1|.
TGTGCCAGTAGTATGGTCGCTAGCGGCTACAATGAGCAGTTCTTC
CASSMVASGYNEQFF
>TRBV5-1|16|.|TRBJ2-7|.
TGCGCCAGCAGCTTGGCCAGTGGGACTCCCACCTACGAGCAGTACTTC
CASSLASGTPTYEQYF
>TRBV19|16|TRBD1|TRBJ1-6|.
TGTGCCAGTAGTCCCACAGGGGACAGGGTAAATTCACCCCTCCACTTT
CASSPTGDRVNSPLHF
>TRBV24-1|18|TRBD2|TRBJ2-4|.
TGTGCCACCAGTGATGAACCCCGGACTAGCGGGAGGGCAGACATTCAGTACTTC
CATSDEPRTSGRADIQYF
>TRBV5-4|15|TRBD2|TRBJ2-3|.
TGTGCCAGCAGCCCCCGGGGGGGGGCCAAGGATACGCAGTATTTT
CASSPRGGAKDTQYF
>TRBV3-1/TRBV3-2|14|.|TRBJ1-2|.
TGTGCCAGCAGCTCCCCCGGGGGTAACTATGGCTACACCTTC
CASSSPGGNYGYTF
>TRBV21-1|14|.|TRBJ2-1|.
TGTGCCAGACCCCCGGCTAGCGGAAACAATGAGCAGTTCTTC
CARPPASGNNEQFF
>TRBV15|14|.|TRBJ1-6|.
TGTGCCACCAGCAGAGAGATTAGCAATTCACCCCTCCACTTT
CATSREISNSPLHF
>TRBV2|15|TRBD2|TRBJ2-2|.
TGTGCCAGCATTGCCGGGAGGGCCAAGTCCGGGGAGCTGTTTTTT
CASIAGRAKSGELFF
>TRBV7-3|14|TRBD1|TRBJ1-1|.
TGTGCCAGCAGCTTGGCAGGGGGCAACACTGAAGCTTTCTTT
CASSLAGGNTEAFF
>TRBV19|14|TRBD2|TRBJ2-7|.
TGTGCCAGTAGTCCGAGCGGGAGGGTCTACGAGCAGTACTTC
CASSPSGRVYEQYF
>TRBV10-1|14|.|TRBJ2-6|.
TGCGCCAGCAGTCAGGGGTCTGGGGCCAACGTCCTGACTTTC
CASSQGSGANVLTF
>TRBV6-1|15|.|TRBJ2-2|.
TGTGCCAGCAGTGAAGCGGTTGGAGGGCCCCGGGAGCTGTTTTTT
CASSEAVGGPRELFF
>TRBV23-1|14|.|TRBJ2-7|.
TGCGCCAGCGCCCCAGGTCGTTTTCCCTACGAGCAGTACTTC
CASAPGRFPYEQYF
>TRBV5-1|16|.|TRBJ2-6|.
TGCGCCAGCAGCTTGGGACACAGGGATTTGTCCAACGTCCTGACTTTC
CASSLGHRDLSNVLTF
>TRBV2|13|.|TRBJ2-1|.
TGTGCCAGCAGTGGCACTAAGGTTCATGAGCAGTTCTTC
CASSGTKVHEQFF
>TRBV18|16|TRBD1|TRBJ1-2|few
TGTGCCAGCTCACCTGAGCCGACGCAGGGGGCCTATGGCTACACCTTC
CASSPEPTQGAYGYTF
>TRBV27|16|TRBD2|TRBJ2-2|.
TGTGCCAGCAGTTCCTCAGCGGGAGGGGACACCGGGGAGCTGTTTTTT
CASSSSAGGDTGELFF
>TRBV18|17|TRBD1|TRBJ1-2|.
TGTGCCAGCTCAGCCGGGACAGGGGGCGAAGGAAACTATGGCTACACCTTC
CASSAGTGGEGNYGYTF
>TRBV30|12|.|TRBJ2-7|.
TGTGCCTGGAGCGGCGGAACCTACGAGCAGTACTTC
CAWSGGTYEQYF
>TRBV2|14|TRBD1|TRBJ1-3|.
TGTGCCAGCAGGCACAGGGGGCTTGGAAACACCATATATTTT
CASRHRGLGNTIYF
>TRBV24-1|16|TRBD1|TRBJ2-5|.
TGTGCCACCAGTGGTCCGGGACAGGGGTCGCGAGAGACCCAGTACTTC
CATSGPGQGSRETQYF
>TRBV6-5|12|.|TRBJ1-2|.
TGTGCCAGCAGAACACAGGTAGATGGCTACACCTTC
CASRTQVDGYTF
>TRBV29-1|15|TRBD2|TRBJ2-1|.
TGCAGCGTTGTCCCCCTAGCGGGGAGTTCGAATGAGCAGTTCTTC
CSVVPLAGSSNEQFF
>TRBV7-9|14|.|TRBJ2-5|.
TGTGCCAGCAGCTTCCTCCAGGGACAAGAGACCCAGTACTTC
CASSFLQGQETQYF
>TRBV30|14|TRBD2|TRBJ2-7|.
TGTGCCTGGAGTGAGCTAGCGGGATTAAACGAGCAGTACTTC
CAWSELAGLNEQYF